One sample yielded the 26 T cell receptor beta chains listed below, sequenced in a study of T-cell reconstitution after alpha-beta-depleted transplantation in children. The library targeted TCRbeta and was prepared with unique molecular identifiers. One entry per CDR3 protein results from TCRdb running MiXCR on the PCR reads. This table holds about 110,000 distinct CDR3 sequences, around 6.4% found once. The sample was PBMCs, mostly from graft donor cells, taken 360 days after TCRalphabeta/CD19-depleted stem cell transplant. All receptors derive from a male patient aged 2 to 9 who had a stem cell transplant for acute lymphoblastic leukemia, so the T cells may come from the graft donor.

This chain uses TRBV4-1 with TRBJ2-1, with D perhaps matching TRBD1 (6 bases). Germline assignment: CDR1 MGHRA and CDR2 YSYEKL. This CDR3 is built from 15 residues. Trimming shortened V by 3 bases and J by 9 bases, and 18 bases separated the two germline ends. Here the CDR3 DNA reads TGCGCCAGCAGCCAGGTCCTGGGGGCCCGGGTTGAGCAGTTCTTC. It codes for CASSQVLGARVEQFF.

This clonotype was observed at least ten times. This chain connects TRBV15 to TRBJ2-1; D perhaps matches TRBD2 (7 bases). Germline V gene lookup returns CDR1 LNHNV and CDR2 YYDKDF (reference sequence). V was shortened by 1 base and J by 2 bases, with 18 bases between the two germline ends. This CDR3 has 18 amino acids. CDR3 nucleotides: TGTGCCACCAGCAGAGTTTTAGGCGGGGGCCAAGCCTACAATGAGCAGTTCTTC. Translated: CATSRVLGGGQAYNEQFF.

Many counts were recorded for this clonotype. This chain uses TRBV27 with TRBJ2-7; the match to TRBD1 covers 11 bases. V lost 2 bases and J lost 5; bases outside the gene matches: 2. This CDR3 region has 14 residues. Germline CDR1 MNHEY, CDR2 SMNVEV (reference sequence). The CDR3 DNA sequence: TGTGCCAGCAGTTTAGGGACAGGGGGAGACGAGCAGTACTTC. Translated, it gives CASSLGTGGDEQYF.

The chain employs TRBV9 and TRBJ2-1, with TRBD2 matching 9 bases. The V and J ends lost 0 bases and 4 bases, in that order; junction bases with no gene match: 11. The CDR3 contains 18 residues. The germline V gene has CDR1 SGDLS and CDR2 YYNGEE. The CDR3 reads CASSVGKTAGGPYNEQFF. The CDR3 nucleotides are TGTGCCAGCAGCGTAGGGAAAACGGCGGGGGGGCCTTACAATGAGCAGTTCTTC.

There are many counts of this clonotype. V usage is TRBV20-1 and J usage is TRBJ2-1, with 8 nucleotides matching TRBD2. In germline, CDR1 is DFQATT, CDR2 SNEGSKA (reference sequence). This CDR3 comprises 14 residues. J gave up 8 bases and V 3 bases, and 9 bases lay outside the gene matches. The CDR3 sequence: CSASPGLVIYEQFF. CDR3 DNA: TGCAGTGCTAGCCCGGGACTAGTGATCTATGAGCAGTTCTTC.

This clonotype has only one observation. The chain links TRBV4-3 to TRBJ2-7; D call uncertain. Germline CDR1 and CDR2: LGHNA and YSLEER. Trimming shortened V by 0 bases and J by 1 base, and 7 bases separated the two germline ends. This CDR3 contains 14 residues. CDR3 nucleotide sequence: TGCGCCAGCAGCCAAGACAGTAATTCCTACGAGCAGTACTTC. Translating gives CASSQDSNSYEQYF.

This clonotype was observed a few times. CDR3 nucleotides: TGTGCCAGCCAACGGAGGGCGGTGAACACCGGGGAGCTGTTTTTT. Translating it yields CASQRRAVNTGELFF. The rearrangement uses TRBV27 and TRBJ2-2, with a weak D call TRBD2 (6 bases). With 8 bases removed from V and 1 base from J, the gap between germline ends came to 14 bases. The CDR3 covers 15 residues. The germline V gene has CDR1 MNHEY and CDR2 SMNVEV (reference sequence).

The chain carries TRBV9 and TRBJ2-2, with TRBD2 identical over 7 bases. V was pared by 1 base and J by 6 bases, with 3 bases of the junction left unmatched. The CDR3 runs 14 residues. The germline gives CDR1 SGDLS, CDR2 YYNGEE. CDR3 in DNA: TGTGCCAGCAGCGTACCGGGGGGTTCCGGGGAGCTGTTTTTT. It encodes CASSVPGGSGELFF.

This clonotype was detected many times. Here the CDR3 DNA reads TGTGCCAGCAGCTTAGTTGAAAACACTGAAGCTTTCTTT. It is translated as CASSLVENTEAFF. The rearrangement joins TRBV11-1 to TRBJ1-1; the D is unclear. Trimming left V 1 base short and J 2 bases short, with 5 bases between. This CDR3 comprises 13 residues. Germline CDR1 reads SGHAT; CDR2 reads FQDESV (reference sequence).

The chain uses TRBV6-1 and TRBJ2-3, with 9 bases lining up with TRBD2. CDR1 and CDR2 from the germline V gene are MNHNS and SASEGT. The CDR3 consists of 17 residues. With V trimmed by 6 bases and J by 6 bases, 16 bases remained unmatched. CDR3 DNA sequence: TGTGCCAGCAGCCTAAGCCGGATCGCGGGGGGGGTTGATACGCAGTATTTT. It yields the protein CASSLSRIAGGVDTQYF.

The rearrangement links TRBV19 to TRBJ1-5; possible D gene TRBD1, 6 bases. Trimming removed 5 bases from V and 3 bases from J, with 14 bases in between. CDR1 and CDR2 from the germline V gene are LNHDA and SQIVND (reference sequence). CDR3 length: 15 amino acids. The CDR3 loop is CASSLRDTFNQPQHF. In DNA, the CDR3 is TGTGCCAGTAGTCTCCGGGACACCTTCAATCAGCCCCAGCATTTT.

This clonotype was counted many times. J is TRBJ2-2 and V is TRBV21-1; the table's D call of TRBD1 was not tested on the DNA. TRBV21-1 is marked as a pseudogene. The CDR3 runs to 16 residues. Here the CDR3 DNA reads TGTGCCAGCAGCAAAGAAGGGGCAATTGGTACCGGGGAGCTGTTTTTT. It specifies CASSKEGAIGTGELFF.

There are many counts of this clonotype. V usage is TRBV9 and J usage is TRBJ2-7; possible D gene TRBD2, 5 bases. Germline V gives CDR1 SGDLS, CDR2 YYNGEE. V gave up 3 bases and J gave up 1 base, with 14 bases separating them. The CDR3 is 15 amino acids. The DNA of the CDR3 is TGTGCCAGCAGCGCTGGAGCGGCACCTTCCTACGAGCAGTACTTC. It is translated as CASSAGAAPSYEQYF.

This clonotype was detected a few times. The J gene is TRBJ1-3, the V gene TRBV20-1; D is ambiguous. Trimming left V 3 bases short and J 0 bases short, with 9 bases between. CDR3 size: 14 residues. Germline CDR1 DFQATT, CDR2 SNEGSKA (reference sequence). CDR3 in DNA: TGCAGTGCTAGGGGCCTCCGCTCTGGAAACACCATATATTTT. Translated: CSARGLRSGNTIYF.

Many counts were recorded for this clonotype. CDR3 sequence: CASSMGGGNEQYF. For the CDR3, the DNA is TGTGCCAGCAGTATGGGGGGAGGGAACGAGCAGTACTTC. The genes are TRBV27 and TRBJ2-7; 7 bases are shared with TRBD2. The CDR3 is made up of 13 amino acids. V trimming: 5 bases; J trimming: 5 bases; junction bases outside the gene matches: 6. The germline V gene encodes CDR1 MNHEY and CDR2 SMNVEV (reference sequence).

The CDR3 loop is CASSLFEGNSYEQYF. The DNA for the CDR3 is TGCGCCAGCAGCCTTTTCGAGGGCAACTCCTACGAGCAGTACTTC. J is TRBJ2-7 and V is TRBV4-3; TRBD2 might be the D (5 bases). Germline V gene data show CDR1 as LGHNA and CDR2 as YSLEER. Trimming shortened V by 4 bases and J by 0 bases, and 13 bases separated the two germline ends. This CDR3 has 15 amino acids.

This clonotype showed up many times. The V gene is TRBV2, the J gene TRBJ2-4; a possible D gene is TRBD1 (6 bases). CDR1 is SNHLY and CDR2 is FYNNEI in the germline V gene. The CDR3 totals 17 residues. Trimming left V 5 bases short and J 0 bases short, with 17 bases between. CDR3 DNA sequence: TGTGCCAGCAGTATTTATCGACAGGAGTTAGCCAAAAACATTCAGTACTTC. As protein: CASSIYRQELAKNIQYF.

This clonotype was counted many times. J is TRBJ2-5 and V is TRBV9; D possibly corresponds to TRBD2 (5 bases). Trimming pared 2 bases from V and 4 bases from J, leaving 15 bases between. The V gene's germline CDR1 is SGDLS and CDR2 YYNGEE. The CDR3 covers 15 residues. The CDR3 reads CASSVYLSEGETQYF. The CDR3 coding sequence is TGTGCCAGCAGCGTGTACCTTTCCGAGGGAGAGACCCAGTACTTC.

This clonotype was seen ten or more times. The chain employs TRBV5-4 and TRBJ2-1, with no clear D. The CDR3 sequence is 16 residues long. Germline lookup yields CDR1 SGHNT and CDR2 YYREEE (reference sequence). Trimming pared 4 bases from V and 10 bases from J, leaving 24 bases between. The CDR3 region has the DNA TGTGCCAGCAGCCCCCGACTGGTTGGGGTTAATGGCGAGCAGTTCTTC. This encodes CASSPRLVGVNGEQFF.

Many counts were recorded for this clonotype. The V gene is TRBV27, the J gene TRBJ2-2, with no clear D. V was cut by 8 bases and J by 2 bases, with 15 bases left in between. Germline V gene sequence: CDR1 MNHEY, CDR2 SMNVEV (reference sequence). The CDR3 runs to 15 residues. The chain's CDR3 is CASQARARNTGELFF. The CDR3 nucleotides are TGTGCCAGCCAAGCTAGGGCCAGAAACACCGGGGAGCTGTTTTTT.

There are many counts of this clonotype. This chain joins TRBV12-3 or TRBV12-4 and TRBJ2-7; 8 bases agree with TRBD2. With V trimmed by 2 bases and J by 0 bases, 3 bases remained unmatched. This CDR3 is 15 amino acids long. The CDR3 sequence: CASSLSSGVSYEQYF. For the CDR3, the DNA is TGTGCCAGCAGTTTAAGTAGCGGGGTCTCCTACGAGCAGTACTTC.

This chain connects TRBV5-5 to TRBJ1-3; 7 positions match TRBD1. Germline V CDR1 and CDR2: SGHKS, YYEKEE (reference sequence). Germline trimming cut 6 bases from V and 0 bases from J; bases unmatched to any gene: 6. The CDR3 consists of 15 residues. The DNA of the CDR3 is TGTGCCAGCACCCAACAGGGGAACTCTGGAAACACCATATATTTT. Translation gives CASTQQGNSGNTIYF.

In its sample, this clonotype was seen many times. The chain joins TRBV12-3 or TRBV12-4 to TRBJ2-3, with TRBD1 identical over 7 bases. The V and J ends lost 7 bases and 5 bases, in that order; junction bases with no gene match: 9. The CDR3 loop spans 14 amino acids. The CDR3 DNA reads TGTGCCAGCAACATAGGGGGCGCGGTAGATACGCAGTATTTT. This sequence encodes CASNIGGAVDTQYF.

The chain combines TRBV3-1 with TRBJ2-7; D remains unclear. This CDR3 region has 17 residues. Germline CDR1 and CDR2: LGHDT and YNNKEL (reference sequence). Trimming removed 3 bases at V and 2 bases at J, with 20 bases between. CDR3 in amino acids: CASSHYVRVLGTYEQYF. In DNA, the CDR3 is TGTGCCAGCAGCCATTATGTCCGGGTCTTAGGGACCTACGAGCAGTACTTC.

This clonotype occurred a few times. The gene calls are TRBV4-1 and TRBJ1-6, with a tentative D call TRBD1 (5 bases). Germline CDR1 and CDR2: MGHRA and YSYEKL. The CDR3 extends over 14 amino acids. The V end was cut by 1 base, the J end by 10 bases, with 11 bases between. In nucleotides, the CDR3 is TGCGCCAGCAGCCAAGTTACGGGGGACTCACCCCTCCACTTT. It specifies CASSQVTGDSPLHF.

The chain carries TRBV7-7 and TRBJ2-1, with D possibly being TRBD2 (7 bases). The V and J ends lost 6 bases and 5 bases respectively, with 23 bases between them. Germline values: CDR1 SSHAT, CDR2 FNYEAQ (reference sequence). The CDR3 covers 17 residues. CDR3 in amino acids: CASSPSRGGGTHNEQFF. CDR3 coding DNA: TGTGCCAGCAGTCCTTCGAGGGGAGGGGGGACCCACAATGAGCAGTTCTTC.